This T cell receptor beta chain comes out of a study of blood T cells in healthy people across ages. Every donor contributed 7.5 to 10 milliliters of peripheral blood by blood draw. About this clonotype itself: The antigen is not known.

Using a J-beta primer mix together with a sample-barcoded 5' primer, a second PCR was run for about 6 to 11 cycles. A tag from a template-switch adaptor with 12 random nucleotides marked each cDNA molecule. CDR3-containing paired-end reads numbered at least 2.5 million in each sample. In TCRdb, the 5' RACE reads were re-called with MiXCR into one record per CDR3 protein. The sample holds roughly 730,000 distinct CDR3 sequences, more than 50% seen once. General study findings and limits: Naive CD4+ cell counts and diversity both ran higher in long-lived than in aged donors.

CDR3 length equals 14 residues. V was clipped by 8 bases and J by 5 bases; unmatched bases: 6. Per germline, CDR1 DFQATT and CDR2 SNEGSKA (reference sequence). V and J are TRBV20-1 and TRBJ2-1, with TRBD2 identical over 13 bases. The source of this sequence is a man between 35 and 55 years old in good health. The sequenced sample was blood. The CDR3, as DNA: TGCAGTACCGACACTAGCGGGGGGGACAATGAGCAGTTCTTC. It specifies CSTDTSGGDNEQFF.